The clone carrying this TCR beta chain was counted a single time. Its antigen is currently unknown. Next came a second PCR, run for about 7 to 11 cycles, which used a sample-barcoded 5' primer along with a J-beta primer mix. A template-switch adaptor with 12 random nucleotides tagged each cDNA molecule. TCRdb used MiXCR to reprocess the 5' RACE reads, holding one entry per CDR3 protein. The table has over 1,300,000 distinct CDR3 sequences, around 55% seen once. Isolation per sample recovered at least 7 million PBMCs. This entry belongs to a study of blood T cells in healthy people across ages. In the study overall: Capture by template switching was about one barcoded beta molecule per two T cells.

The study's findings and limits: A roughly linear age-dependent decrease characterized TCR beta diversity per million T cells.

Trimming left V 6 bases short and J 1 base short, with 16 bases between. The CDR3 length is 15 residues. The source of this sequence is a young man in good health. The sequenced material came from blood. The rearrangement uses TRBV12-3 or TRBV12-4 and TRBJ2-7, with D perhaps TRBD2 (6 bases). The CDR3 DNA follows: TGTGCCAGCAGCTTACATACCGGGACTTCCTACGAGCAGTACTTC. This codes for CASSLHTGTSYEQYF.